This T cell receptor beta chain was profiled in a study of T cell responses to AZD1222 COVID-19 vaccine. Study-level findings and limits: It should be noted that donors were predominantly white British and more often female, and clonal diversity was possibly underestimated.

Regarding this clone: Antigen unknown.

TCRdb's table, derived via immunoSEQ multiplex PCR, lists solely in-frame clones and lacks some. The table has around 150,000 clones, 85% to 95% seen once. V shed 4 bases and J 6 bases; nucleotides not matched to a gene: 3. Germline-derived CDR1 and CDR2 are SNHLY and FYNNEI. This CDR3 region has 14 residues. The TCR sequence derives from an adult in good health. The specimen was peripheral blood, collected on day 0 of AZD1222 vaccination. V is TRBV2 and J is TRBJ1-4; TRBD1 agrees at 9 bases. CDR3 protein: CASSAQGAYEKLFF. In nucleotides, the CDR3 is TGTGCCAGCAGTGCACAGGGGGCGTATGAAAAACTGTTTTTT.